The sequence of this T cell receptor (beta chain) was determined in a study of shared clonotypes between healthy human individuals. Turning to the study itself: CD4 naive cells filled three plates per donor, CD4 memory three, CD8 naive two and CD8 memory one.

Study conclusions and caveats: Clonotype sharing among donors was expected to depend on sequencing depth. Compared with memory subsets, naive subsets generally had larger estimated richness. Despite large depth, rarefaction showed incomplete sorted-subset sequencing.

On this clone: Its antigen is as yet unknown.

Assay used: immunoSEQ multiplex PCR; TCRdb lists only in-frame clones, some missing. The repertoire holds around 1.6 million clones, with 98% as singletons. The material sequenced was naive CD4+ T cells sorted from blood. Subset meaning: CD45RA+ positively selected. The receptor's source is a man younger than 40 in good health.

The CDR3, as DNA: TGTGCCACCGTGAATGGGGAGTGGTACGAGCAGTACTTC. Its protein is CATVNGEWYEQYF. V gene TRBV28 combines with J gene TRBJ2-7; tentative D call: TRBD2 (5 bases). The CDR3 has 13 amino acids. Germline V gives CDR1 MDHEN, CDR2 SYDVKM. Trimming shortened V by 10 bases and J by 4 bases, and 17 bases separated the two germline ends.